This entry lists 12 T cell receptor beta chains sequenced from one sample in a study of blood T cell repertoires in COVID-19. Data came from immunoSEQ multiplex PCR; TCRdb stores just in-frame clones and leaves some out. The sample includes 350,000 to 500,000 clones, about 88% of them seen just once. The source material was PBMCs or T cells enriched from blood (not recorded which). Receptors originate from a woman aged 18 to 35 who had been exposed to COVID-19.

The rearrangement joins TRBV30 to TRBJ1-2; a weak D match, TRBD1 (5 bases). Trimming took off 0 bases at V and 2 bases at J, with 7 bases between the two ends. The CDR3 totals 13 residues. Germline CDR1 GTSNPN, CDR2 SVGIG (reference sequence). The CDR3 protein is CAWSVQDNYGYTF. The CDR3 DNA reads as TGTGCCTGGAGTGTACAGGACAACTATGGCTACACCTTC. Based on the CDR3 plus reference TRBV30 and TRBJ1-2, the full variable domain is SQTIHQWPATLVQPVGSPLSLECTVEGTSNPNLYWYRQAAGRGLQLLFYSVGIGQISSEVPQNLSASRPQDRQFILSSKKLLLSDSGFYLCAWSVQDNYGYTFGSGTRLTVV.

V usage is TRBV15 and J usage is TRBJ2-1, with 11 positions matching TRBD2. The trim removed 3 bases at V and 5 bases at J, leaving 9 bases unmatched. The CDR3 is 17 residues long. In germline, CDR1 is LNHNV, CDR2 YYDKDF (reference sequence). The CDR3: CATSRDLGTSGNNEQFF. The CDR3 region has the DNA TGTGCCACCAGCAGGGATCTCGGGACTAGCGGTAACAATGAGCAGTTCTTC.

This rearrangement joins TRBV7-5 to TRBJ2-3; the table names TRBD2, a call not compared with the DNA. TRBV7-5 represents a pseudogene. This CDR3 comprises 13 residues. The CDR3 DNA reads TGTGTCAGAAGCTTAGGCCGGGGTCATACGCAGTATTTT. Residues: CVRSLGRGHTQYF.

V and J are TRBV27 and TRBJ1-5; possible D gene TRBD1, 5 bases. Trimming took 8 bases from V and 0 from J, leaving 11 bases between them. CDR3 length: 14 residues. Germline lookup yields CDR1 MNHEY and CDR2 SMNVEV (reference sequence). CDR3 nucleotides: TGTGCCAGCCGTGGGGGAGGTAGCAATCAGCCCCAGCATTTT. This encodes CASRGGGSNQPQHF.

This chain connects TRBV7-2 to TRBJ2-1, with no clear D. This CDR3 comprises 12 residues. Deletions cut 5 bases from V and 5 bases from J, with 7 bases between. Germline V CDR1 and CDR2: SGHTA, FQGNSA. CDR3 residues: CASSPQDNEQFF. DNA of the CDR3: TGTGCCAGCAGCCCTCAGGACAATGAGCAGTTCTTC.

The chain links TRBV19 to TRBJ1-3; 8 nucleotides align to TRBD1. The CDR3 runs to 14 residues. Looked up from germline, CDR1 is LNHDA and CDR2 is SQIVND (reference sequence). Trimming took 4 bases from V and 2 from J; bases not matched to a gene: 1. The CDR3 protein is CASSTGQAGNTIYF. The CDR3, as DNA: TGTGCCAGTAGTACGGGACAGGCTGGAAACACCATATATTTT. The entire variable domain, with the rest obtained from reference TRBV19 and TRBJ1-3, is as follows: DGGITQSPKYLFRKEGQNVTLSCEQNLNHDAMYWYRQDPGQGLRLIYYSQIVNDFQKGDIAEGYSVSREKKESFPLTVTSAQKNPTAFYLCASSTGQAGNTIYFGEGSWLTVV.

This chain uses TRBV5-1 with TRBJ2-7; a weak D match, TRBD1 (6 bases). CDR1 is SGHRS and CDR2 is YFSETQ in the germline V gene. The length of the CDR3 is 17 residues. With 4 bases removed from V and 5 bases from J, the gap between germline ends came to 25 bases. The CDR3 loop is CASSVRQAYSFMDEQYF. The CDR3 nucleotides are TGCGCCAGCAGCGTAAGACAGGCCTATTCATTCATGGACGAGCAGTACTTC.

The CDR3 nucleotides are TGTGCCACCAGTGATGTTGGCAGCACAGATACGCAGTATTTT. It yields the protein CATSDVGSTDTQYF. The chain links TRBV24-1 to TRBJ2-3; unclear D gene. The CDR3 is 14 residues long. V gave up 3 bases and J gave up 0 bases, with 6 bases separating them. Germline CDR1 reads KGHDR; CDR2 reads SFDVKD.

The rearrangement joins TRBV9 to TRBJ1-5; tentatively, D is TRBD1 (5 bases). The CDR3 loop spans 14 amino acids. Between the trimmed V and J ends, which lost 6 bases and 7 bases, there was a span of 17 bases. Germline-derived CDR1 and CDR2 are SGDLS and YYNGEE. The CDR3 coding sequence is TGTGCCAGCAATGCCAGGGAGGGAAACCAGCCCCAGCATTTT. The encoded protein is CASNAREGNQPQHF.

J is TRBJ1-3 and V is TRBV28; unclear D gene. This CDR3 has 13 amino acids. The germline V and J ends were trimmed by 3 bases and 4 bases, with 7 bases remaining between them. Germline V gene data show CDR1 as MDHEN and CDR2 as SYDVKM. CDR3 amino acids: CASSFPGGNTIYF. Written as DNA, the CDR3 is TGTGCCAGCAGTTTTCCGGGAGGAAACACCATATATTTT.

This clone came up once. This rearrangement joins TRBV28 to TRBJ2-7; possibly TRBD1 for D (7 bases). Trimming stripped 6 bases from V and 7 bases from J, with 22 bases between. CDR1 MDHEN and CDR2 SYDVKM come from the germline V gene. This CDR3 region has 15 residues. CDR3 residues: CASSSGVRGLWEQYF. In DNA form, the CDR3 reads TGTGCCAGCAGCTCGGGGGTGAGGGGGCTTTGGGAGCAGTACTTC.

This clone has just one count. The rearrangement uses TRBV6-5 and TRBJ1-1, with a tentative D call TRBD1 (5 bases). Germline V gene sequence: CDR1 MNHEY, CDR2 SVGAGI. V lost 5 bases to trimming and J lost 2 bases, with 12 bases between them. This CDR3 contains 14 residues. The chain's CDR3 is CASSIGGTNTEAFF. As DNA, the CDR3 is TGTGCCAGCAGTATCGGGGGGACTAACACTGAAGCTTTCTTT.